The table lists the clone carrying this T cell receptor (beta chain) with a few counts. What it binds is not known. Germline CDR1 MNHNS, CDR2 SASEGT. The V end lost 6 bases, the J end lost 0 bases, and 10 bases lay between the germline ends. The CDR3 has 14 amino acids. One entry per CDR3 protein results from TCRdb running MiXCR on the 5' RACE reads. Seen here are about 550,000 distinct CDR3 sequences, over 15% observed once, and the top ten hold approximately 14%. This sample stems from a study of T cells after yellow fever vaccination. Overall study findings and caveats: Booster sampling recovered most clones from primary vaccination (96% CD4, roughly 88% CD8).

The sequence was obtained from a man aged 30-40 years who received the YFV17D yellow fever vaccine. Sequencing was performed on PBMCs, taken 15 days after the yellow fever booster vaccination. This sequence joins TRBV6-1 and TRBJ2-3; D may be TRBD1 (6 bases). The CDR3 reads CASSRGISTDTQYF. The CDR3 DNA sequence: TGTGCCAGCAGCAGGGGCATCAGCACAGATACGCAGTATTTT.